This note documents a single T cell receptor beta chain sequence. Antigen: not known. Produced via immunoSEQ multiplex PCR; TCRdb's table is partial and in-frame only. The repertoire has about 66,000 clones, about 90% of them found once; the top ten carry approximately 1.3%. This entry comes from a study of graft-versus-host responses after intestinal transplantation. As for the study in general: Transplants were multivisceral, liver-intestinal, or isolated intestinal. Findings of the study overall: Ileal or blood samples showed some GvH clones first, and such clones were also found in recipient marrow. After transplant, early declines in HvG clones were associated with peak levels of circulating GvH clones.

Between the trimmed V and J ends, which lost 6 bases and 8 bases, there was a span of 13 bases. Germline CDR1 reads SQVTM; CDR2 reads ANQGSEA. This CDR3 contains 11 residues. This TCR was sampled from a human donor who received an intestinal transplant. This chain joins TRBV29-1 and TRBJ1-2, with D perhaps matching TRBD1 (5 bases). The material was unstimulated CD8+ T cells sorted from spleen or lymph node cells, obtained before intestinal transplant. The DNA for the CDR3 is TGCAGCGTCATCGGGGGTGGCGGCTACACCTTC. Translated, it gives CSVIGGGGYTF.